The 22 T cell receptor beta chains below all came from one sample that was sequenced in a study of CD8 T cells in ankylosing spondylitis. TCRdb used MiXCR to reprocess the 5' RACE reads, holding one entry per CDR3 protein. The table shows about 240,000 distinct CDR3 sequences, with 8% to 9.5% occurring only once. Sequencing used blood, either unsorted or a sorted T cell fraction (not recorded which). The receptors come from a male donor with ankylosing spondylitis or in good health (not recorded which).

This rearrangement joins TRBV6-1 to TRBJ1-1; 7 bases map to TRBD1. Germline V gene data show CDR1 as MNHNS and CDR2 as SASEGT. The CDR3 loop spans 13 amino acids. V lost 7 bases to trimming and J lost 8 bases; unmatched junction nucleotides: 10. The CDR3 DNA reads TGTGCCAGCAAGCGGGGACAGATTCTCGAAGCTTTCTTT. Its translation is CASKRGQILEAFF.

This clonotype has ten or more counts. The chain is built from TRBV6-1 and TRBJ1-2; TRBD1 matches at 8 bases. Germline loops: CDR1 MNHNS, CDR2 SASEGT. The CDR3 has 15 amino acids. J lost 3 bases, V lost 3 bases, and 6 bases had no gene match. CDR3 protein: CASSEAPGGHYGYTF. The CDR3 DNA reads as TGTGCCAGCAGTGAGGCCCCAGGGGGCCACTATGGCTACACCTTC.

This clonotype appeared many times. This chain links TRBV5-1 with TRBJ1-1, with a weak D call TRBD1 (6 bases). Germline V gives CDR1 SGHRS, CDR2 YFSETQ. CDR3 length equals 14 residues. Deletions cut 7 bases from V and 1 base from J, with 14 bases between. The DNA for the CDR3 is TGCGCCAGCGGGCCTGGGACACCGAACACTGAAGCTTTCTTT. Its protein product is CASGPGTPNTEAFF.

This clonotype was counted at least ten times. The chain has TRBV7-3 and TRBJ2-3, with a weak D call TRBD2 (6 bases). V dropped 2 bases and J dropped 1 base, with 10 bases sitting between them. Germline loops: CDR1 SGHTA, CDR2 FQGTGA. The CDR3 extends over 15 amino acids. The CDR3 sequence is CASSLLAARTDTQYF. The CDR3 coding sequence is TGTGCCAGCAGCTTATTAGCGGCCCGCACAGATACGCAGTATTTT.

This clonotype was detected many times. The V gene is TRBV5-1, the J gene TRBJ2-5; D ambiguous. The V gene's germline CDR1 is SGHRS and CDR2 YFSETQ. The ends were cut back, 1 base at V and 5 bases at J, with 12 bases in the middle. The CDR3 covers 14 residues. CDR3 amino acids: CASSLTGPSETQYF. The CDR3 nucleotides are TGCGCCAGCAGCTTGACCGGTCCTAGTGAGACCCAGTACTTC.

Ten or more counts support this clonotype. The chain uses TRBV20-1 and TRBJ2-4; weak D call: TRBD1 (6 bases). The V end lost 3 bases, the J end lost 0 bases, and 12 bases lay between the germline ends. This CDR3 spans 15 amino acids. Germline CDR1 is DFQATT and CDR2 is SNEGSKA (reference sequence). CDR3 nucleotides: TGCAGTGCTAGGGCAGAAGGGGGAGCCAAAAACATTCAGTACTTC. Its protein is CSARAEGGAKNIQYF.

A few counts support this clonotype. A much larger clone lies one base from this, so it may be a read error. This chain links TRBV18 with TRBJ1-2, with D uncertain. Germline V gene sequence: CDR1 KGHSH, CDR2 LQKENI. Trimming stripped 5 bases from V and 4 bases from J, with 8 bases between. The CDR3 is 12 amino acids. The CDR3 loop reads CASSDNSYGYTF. Written as DNA, the CDR3 is TGTGCCAGCTCAGACAACAGCTATGGCTACACCTTC.

At least ten counts were recorded for this clonotype. The rearrangement joins TRBV5-1 to TRBJ2-7; D not resolved. This CDR3 is built from 15 residues. V lost 1 base and J 2 bases, leaving 13 bases between the germline ends. The germline V gene encodes CDR1 SGHRS and CDR2 YFSETQ. The CDR3: CASSLNTRAPYEQYF. CDR3 DNA sequence: TGCGCCAGCAGCTTGAATACCCGGGCCCCCTACGAGCAGTACTTC.

This clonotype came up many times. The rearrangement joins TRBV6-6 to TRBJ1-2; D remains ambiguous. Germline CDR1 is MNHNY and CDR2 is SVGAGI (reference sequence). This CDR3 contains 11 residues. With 5 bases removed from V and 3 bases from J, the gap between germline ends came to 4 bases. The CDR3: CASSGDYGYTF. The CDR3 DNA reads TGTGCCAGCAGTGGGGACTATGGCTACACCTTC.

This clonotype has a count of ten or more. This sequence joins TRBV7-9 and TRBJ2-7; 8 bases map to TRBD1. Germline V gives CDR1 SEHNR, CDR2 FQNEAQ (reference sequence). V shed 2 bases and J 3 bases; nucleotides not matched to a gene: 6. This CDR3 contains 15 residues. This CDR3 is CASSLPGTGLYEQYF. The CDR3 bases are TGTGCCAGCAGCTTACCTGGGACAGGACTCTACGAGCAGTACTTC. Full variable domain (remainder filled in from reference TRBV7-9 and TRBJ2-7): DTGVSQNPRHKITKRGQNVTFRCDPISEHNRLYWYRQTLGQGPEFLTYFQNEAQLEKSRLLSDRFSAERPKGSFSTLEIQRTEQGDSAMYLCASSLPGTGLYEQYFGPGTRLTVT.

The rearrangement joins TRBV18 to TRBJ1-4; D might be TRBD1 (6 bases). V was shortened by 3 bases and J by 4 bases, with 12 bases between the two germline ends. The CDR3 contains 15 residues. Per germline, CDR1 KGHSH and CDR2 LQKENI. The CDR3 DNA is TGTGCCAGCTCACCGTCGGGGGCTCGTAATGAAAAACTGTTTTTT. Its protein is CASSPSGARNEKLFF. Full variable domain (missing parts from reference TRBV18 and TRBJ1-4): NAGVMQNPRHLVRRRGQEARLRCSPMKGHSHVYWYRQLPEEGLKFMVYLQKENIIDESGMPKERFSAEFPKEGPSILRIQQVVRGDSAAYFCASSPSGARNEKLFFGSGTQLSVL.

V and J are TRBV30 and TRBJ1-2; 10 positions agree with TRBD1. The CDR3 contains 13 residues. Germline trimming cut 5 bases from V and 4 bases from J; bases unmatched to any gene: 4. Germline V gives CDR1 GTSNPN, CDR2 SVGIG (reference sequence). This CDR3 is CAWSDRGVYGYTF. The CDR3, as DNA: TGTGCCTGGTCGGACAGGGGGGTCTATGGCTACACCTTC.

This clonotype was counted many times. The rearrangement joins TRBV5-6 to TRBJ2-1; D unresolved. The CDR3 length is 12 residues. Germline V lookup: CDR1 SGHDT, CDR2 YYEEEE. V lost 3 bases and J 7 bases, leaving 8 bases between the germline ends. DNA of the CDR3: TGTGCCAGCAGCTCCCTGGGAAATGAGCAGTTCTTC. The encoded protein is CASSSLGNEQFF.

This clonotype was recorded at least ten times. The chain is built from TRBV12-3 or TRBV12-4 and TRBJ2-4; D gene ambiguous. V lost 2 bases and J 8 bases, leaving 4 bases between the germline ends. The CDR3 is made up of 11 amino acids. DNA for the CDR3: TGTGCCAGCAGTTTATCTCACATTCAGTACTTC. This sequence encodes CASSLSHIQYF.

This clonotype was detected only a few times. The rearrangement links TRBV5-8 to TRBJ2-7, with D possibly TRBD2 on 6 matching bases. The CDR3 loop spans 14 amino acids. V was shortened by 1 base and J by 7 bases, with 15 bases between the two germline ends. Germline loops: CDR1 SGHTS, CDR2 YDEGEE. The CDR3 nucleotides read TGTGCCAGCAGCTTGACAGCGGGCACCCGGGAGCAGTACTTC. It is translated as CASSLTAGTREQYF.

This clonotype was detected only a few times. The genes are TRBV20-1 and TRBJ2-7; D is possibly TRBD2 (5 bases). The CDR3 spans 11 residues. Germline CDR1 and CDR2: DFQATT and SNEGSKA (reference sequence). The germline V and J ends were trimmed by 1 base and 6 bases, with 7 bases remaining between them. The CDR3 DNA reads TGCAGTGCTAGAGGACGGGGCGAGCAGTACTTC. Protein sequence: CSARGRGEQYF.

The rearrangement links TRBV20-1 to TRBJ2-7, with D unresolved. Germline V gene lookup returns CDR1 DFQATT and CDR2 SNEGSKA (reference sequence). Trimming stripped 5 bases from V and 2 bases from J, with 10 bases between. This CDR3 contains 12 residues. The CDR3 DNA reads TGCAGTGCTGCTGATTTCGCCTACGAGCAGTACTTC. Its protein is CSAADFAYEQYF.

This chain connects TRBV7-3 to TRBJ2-5; no clear D gene. This CDR3 is 12 amino acids long. Germline V CDR1 and CDR2: SGHTA, FQGTGA. With 5 bases removed from V and 7 bases from J, the gap between germline ends came to 11 bases. CDR3 bases: TGTGCCAGCAGCCCAAACGGTGGGACCCAGTACTTC. This sequence encodes CASSPNGGTQYF.

The table lists this clonotype with many counts. The chain joins TRBV7-9 to TRBJ2-7, with D hard to call. This CDR3 region has 13 residues. V lost 5 bases, J lost 0 bases, and 8 bases lay in between. Looked up from germline, CDR1 is SEHNR and CDR2 is FQNEAQ (reference sequence). CDR3 amino acids: CASSKESSYEQYF. The CDR3 DNA reads TGTGCCAGCAGCAAAGAAAGCTCCTACGAGCAGTACTTC. The whole variable domain, filled in from reference TRBV7-9 and TRBJ2-7, reads DTGVSQNPRHKITKRGQNVTFRCDPISEHNRLYWYRQTLGQGPEFLTYFQNEAQLEKSRLLSDRFSAERPKGSFSTLEIQRTEQGDSAMYLCASSKESSYEQYFGPGTRLTVT.

The table lists this clonotype with many counts. The rearrangement links TRBV5-1 to TRBJ1-2; D gene ambiguous. Germline CDR1 SGHRS, CDR2 YFSETQ. This CDR3 region has 15 residues. Trimming took off 2 bases at V and 4 bases at J, with 15 bases between the two ends. CDR3 nucleotides: TGCGCCAGCAGCTTATCCCAATCGAACTCCTATGGCTACACCTTC. Encoded protein: CASSLSQSNSYGYTF.

This clonotype was picked up many times. The gene calls are TRBV29-1 and TRBJ2-1; 8 bases are a match to TRBD1. With V trimmed by 6 bases and J by 4 bases, 8 bases remained unmatched. The CDR3 runs to 14 residues. Germline values: CDR1 SQVTM, CDR2 ANQGSEA. CDR3 DNA: TGCAGCGTCTCCGGGACAGGAATTTACAATGAGCAGTTCTTC. Protein: CSVSGTGIYNEQFF.

Ten or more counts support this clonotype. The chain carries TRBV5-1 and TRBJ2-1; possible D gene TRBD2, 6 bases. Trimming left V 0 bases short and J 6 bases short, with 10 bases between. CDR3 length: 14 residues. The V gene's germline CDR1 is SGHRS and CDR2 YFSETQ. CDR3 amino acids: CASSLVGSVNEQFF. CDR3 coding DNA: TGCGCCAGCAGCTTGGTCGGGAGCGTCAATGAGCAGTTCTTC.